These 18 T cell receptor beta chains originate from one sample sequenced in a study of OX40 agonist ivuxolimab in advanced cancers. The data were produced by immunoSEQ multiplex PCR, yet TCRdb's version contains in-frame clones alone and is incomplete. The sample includes under 100,000 clones, 90% seen only once; the top ten take around 0.16%. This sample comprised CD4+ or CD8+ T cells sorted from blood, obtained in a trial of the OX40 agonist ivuxolimab. The receptors derive from an adult with an advanced solid tumor such as melanoma, head and neck, liver or kidney cancer.

This clone was counted only a few times. The chain links TRBV2 to TRBJ1-2; the D gene is possibly TRBD1 (5 bases). The CDR3 sequence is 13 residues long. Between the trimmed V and J ends, which lost 7 bases and 4 bases, there was a span of 13 bases. Germline-derived CDR1 and CDR2 are SNHLY and FYNNEI. The CDR3 DNA reads as TGTGCCAGCAACCTGGGGCAGGGCTATGGCTACACCTTC. Translating gives CASNLGQGYGYTF.

The V and J genes are TRBV19 and TRBJ1-1, with 7 bases aligning to TRBD1. The CDR3 is 15 residues long. Per the germline V gene, CDR1 is LNHDA and CDR2 is SQIVND (reference sequence). The V segment lost 4 bases and the J segment 5 bases; nucleotides outside the gene matches: 10. The CDR3 bases are TGTGCCAGTAGTACAGGGGGGGCTAGGCTAACTGAAGCTTTCTTT. It is translated as CASSTGGARLTEAFF.

This sequence joins TRBV7-8 and TRBJ2-5; 9 bases are shared with TRBD1. The ends lost 4 bases at V and 11 bases at J; junction bases unmatched: 17. This CDR3 is built from 16 residues. Germline V gene data show CDR1 as SGHVS and CDR2 as FQNEAQ. Here the CDR3 DNA reads TGTGCCAGCAGCTACACTACAGGGGGCGCGCGGGCGTATCAGTACTTC. Translated: CASSYTTGGARAYQYF. The whole variable domain, remainder taken from reference TRBV7-8 and TRBJ2-5, is GAGVSQSPRYKVAKRGQDVALRCDPISGHVSLFWYQQALGQGPEFLTYFQNEAQLDKSGLPSDRFFAERPEGSVSTLKIQRTQQEDSAVYLCASSYTTGGARAYQYFGPGTRLLVL.

The chain carries TRBV19 and TRBJ2-2; 7 positions agree with TRBD1. CDR3 length equals 15 residues. Germline CDR1 and CDR2: LNHDA and SQIVND (reference sequence). Trimming cost V 6 bases and J 0 bases; bases outside gene matches: 4. For the CDR3, the DNA is TGTGCCAGTAGCCTCGGGACAGCGAACACCGGGGAGCTGTTTTTT. Translation: CASSLGTANTGELFF.

J is TRBJ2-3 and V is TRBV28; D uncertain. The CDR3 has 13 residues. The V end was cut by 4 bases, the J end by 14 bases, with 19 bases between. The germline V gene has CDR1 MDHEN and CDR2 SYDVKM. CDR3 in DNA: TGTGCCAGCAGTTCATACAAACGGCAGCCGGCGTATTTT. Translated: CASSSYKRQPAYF.

The genes are TRBV7-8 and TRBJ2-1; D perhaps matches TRBD1 (6 bases). The germline V gene encodes CDR1 SGHVS and CDR2 FQNEAQ. This CDR3 comprises 15 residues. Trimming pared 7 bases from V and 5 bases from J, leaving 18 bases between. Here the CDR3 DNA reads TGTGCCAGCAACCTACAGGGTGTTCCGGACAATGAGCAGTTCTTC. Translating it yields CASNLQGVPDNEQFF.

This clone has only a few counts. The chain employs TRBV7-2 and TRBJ2-2; TRBD2 aligns across 10 bases. The junction had 6 bases not matched to a gene; V was cut back by 4 bases and J by 4 bases. CDR1 is SGHTA and CDR2 is FQGNSA in the germline V gene. The CDR3 runs to 16 residues. CDR3 in amino acids: CASSSAGGPSTGELFF. DNA for the CDR3: TGTGCCAGCAGCTCAGCGGGGGGGCCTAGCACCGGGGAGCTGTTTTTT.

The V gene is TRBV19, the J gene TRBJ1-1, with TRBD1 matching over 7 bases. The CDR3 is 12 residues long. V was clipped by 7 bases and J by 10 bases; unmatched bases: 9. Germline CDR1 is LNHDA and CDR2 is SQIVND (reference sequence). The CDR3 region is CASTGTAFRAFF. DNA of the CDR3: TGTGCCAGTACCGGGACAGCATTCCGAGCTTTCTTT.

Concerning this clone: Other DNA sequences of this sample code for an identical CDR3. The chain combines TRBV4-2 with TRBJ2-3; 13 bases are shared with TRBD2. Germline V gene lookup returns CDR1 LGHNA and CDR2 YNFKEQ. This CDR3 is 15 amino acids long. V shed 3 bases and J 3 bases; nucleotides not matched to a gene: 0. CDR3 DNA sequence: TGTGCCAGCAGCCAGACTAGCGGGAGGACAGATACGCAGTATTTT. This sequence encodes CASSQTSGRTDTQYF.

This chain uses TRBV10-2 with TRBJ2-2; D is unclear. Per germline, CDR1 WSHSY and CDR2 SAAADI. V lost 1 base to trimming and J lost 6 bases, with 9 bases between them. The CDR3 is 14 residues long. The CDR3 is CASSEWPGAGELFF. The DNA for the CDR3 is TGCGCCAGCAGTGAGTGGCCAGGCGCCGGGGAGCTGTTTTTT.

This chain links TRBV2 with TRBJ2-7; the D gene could be TRBD1 or TRBD2 (5 bases each). This CDR3 has 12 amino acids. V was trimmed by 3 bases and J by 5 bases, leaving 8 bases between them. CDR1 is SNHLY and CDR2 is FYNNEI in the germline V gene. The CDR3 loop is CASSERGHEQYF. CDR3 coding DNA: TGTGCCAGCAGTGAGAGGGGTCACGAGCAGTACTTC.

The chain links TRBV6-6 to TRBJ1-1, with D maybe TRBD1 (5 bases). The length of the CDR3 is 13 residues. Germline CDR1 and CDR2: MNHNY and SVGAGI (reference sequence). Trimming removed 8 bases at V and 4 bases at J, with 14 bases between. CDR3 coding DNA: TGTGCCAGCGGACACCAGGTAGGCACTGAAGCTTTCTTT. Encoded protein: CASGHQVGTEAFF.

The chain recombines TRBV6-1 with TRBJ1-2, with TRBD1 identical over 11 bases. The J segment lost 4 bases and the V segment lost 4 bases, leaving 8 bases of the junction unmatched. Germline V CDR1 and CDR2: MNHNS, SASEGT. This CDR3 is 16 amino acids long. The CDR3 region is CASSGQGQGASYGYTF. CDR3 DNA: TGTGCCAGCAGTGGACAAGGACAGGGGGCCTCCTATGGCTACACCTTC.

V and J are TRBV2 and TRBJ1-2; D remains ambiguous. From germline, CDR1 is SNHLY and CDR2 FYNNEI. This CDR3 comprises 14 residues. Trimming shortened V by 3 bases and J by 2 bases, and 10 bases separated the two germline ends. The CDR3 loop is CASSEGISNYGYTF. CDR3 bases: TGTGCCAGCAGTGAGGGAATTTCGAACTATGGCTACACCTTC.

The chain couples TRBV7-9 to TRBJ2-5; no reliable D call. The CDR3 loop spans 16 amino acids. Deletions cut 1 base from V and 2 bases from J, with 14 bases between. Germline V gene lookup returns CDR1 SEHNR and CDR2 FQNEAQ (reference sequence). In DNA, the CDR3 is TGTGCCAGCAGCTTAGTTGGCCAAACGATACAAGAGACCCAGTACTTC. Its translation: CASSLVGQTIQETQYF. The entire variable domain, with the rest obtained from reference TRBV7-9 and TRBJ2-5, is as follows: DTGVSQNPRHKITKRGQNVTFRCDPISEHNRLYWYRQTLGQGPEFLTYFQNEAQLEKSRLLSDRFSAERPKGSFSTLEIQRTEQGDSAMYLCASSLVGQTIQETQYFGPGTRLLVL.

The chain has TRBV28 and TRBJ2-7; TRBD1 matches at 8 bases. The CDR3 loop spans 15 amino acids. Trimming removed 5 bases from V and 2 bases from J; junction bases left unmatched: 8. CDR1 and CDR2 from the germline V gene are MDHEN and SYDVKM. CDR3 bases: TGTGCCAGCAGTACGAGGGGACAGGTAACCTACGAGCAGTACTTC. Its protein product is CASSTRGQVTYEQYF. Full variable domain (missing parts from reference TRBV28 and TRBJ2-7): DVKVTQSSRYLVKRTGEKVFLECVQDMDHENMFWYRQDPGLGLRLIYFSYDVKMKEKGDIPEGYSVSREKKERFSLILESASTNQTSMYLCASSTRGQVTYEQYFGPGTRLTVT.

The rearrangement joins TRBV19 to TRBJ2-3, with TRBD2 matching 9 bases. J lost 3 bases, V lost 5 bases, and 3 bases had no gene match. The CDR3 length is 14 residues. Germline V gene sequence: CDR1 LNHDA, CDR2 SQIVND (reference sequence). CDR3 region: CASSAGGRTDTQYF. CDR3 DNA: TGTGCCAGTAGTGCGGGGGGGAGAACAGATACGCAGTATTTT.

CDR3 nucleotides: TGCGCCAGCAGCCAAGCCGCGGGGGGACCCACCGGGGAGCTGTTTTTT. Translated: CASSQAAGGPTGELFF. The chain couples TRBV4-1 to TRBJ2-2; 8 bases line up with TRBD2. CDR1 is MGHRA, CDR2 YSYEKL, per germline. CDR3 size: 16 residues. V lost 1 base and J lost 4; bases outside the gene matches: 5.